The entry that follows covers one T cell receptor (beta chain) sequence. The sample belongs to a study of ipilimumab plus nivolumab after autologous stem cell transplantation. Trimming removed 7 bases at V and 0 bases at J, with 10 bases between. Germline V gene sequence: CDR1 SNHLY, CDR2 FYNNEI. The CDR3 contains 15 residues. Sequencing used immunoSEQ multiplex PCR; TCRdb keeps in-frame clones, though not all of them. The table shows about 17,000 clones, with just under 80% occurring only once. The sequences come from PBMCs, collected in a trial of ipilimumab plus nivolumab as post-transplant consolidation. The receptor comes from a male donor with diffuse large B-cell lymphoma. The chain combines TRBV2 with TRBJ1-6; possibly TRBD1 for D (5 bases). CDR3 in DNA: TGTGCCAGCATGACAGAGAGCTCCTATAATTCACCCCTCCACTTT. This encodes CASMTESSYNSPLHF.